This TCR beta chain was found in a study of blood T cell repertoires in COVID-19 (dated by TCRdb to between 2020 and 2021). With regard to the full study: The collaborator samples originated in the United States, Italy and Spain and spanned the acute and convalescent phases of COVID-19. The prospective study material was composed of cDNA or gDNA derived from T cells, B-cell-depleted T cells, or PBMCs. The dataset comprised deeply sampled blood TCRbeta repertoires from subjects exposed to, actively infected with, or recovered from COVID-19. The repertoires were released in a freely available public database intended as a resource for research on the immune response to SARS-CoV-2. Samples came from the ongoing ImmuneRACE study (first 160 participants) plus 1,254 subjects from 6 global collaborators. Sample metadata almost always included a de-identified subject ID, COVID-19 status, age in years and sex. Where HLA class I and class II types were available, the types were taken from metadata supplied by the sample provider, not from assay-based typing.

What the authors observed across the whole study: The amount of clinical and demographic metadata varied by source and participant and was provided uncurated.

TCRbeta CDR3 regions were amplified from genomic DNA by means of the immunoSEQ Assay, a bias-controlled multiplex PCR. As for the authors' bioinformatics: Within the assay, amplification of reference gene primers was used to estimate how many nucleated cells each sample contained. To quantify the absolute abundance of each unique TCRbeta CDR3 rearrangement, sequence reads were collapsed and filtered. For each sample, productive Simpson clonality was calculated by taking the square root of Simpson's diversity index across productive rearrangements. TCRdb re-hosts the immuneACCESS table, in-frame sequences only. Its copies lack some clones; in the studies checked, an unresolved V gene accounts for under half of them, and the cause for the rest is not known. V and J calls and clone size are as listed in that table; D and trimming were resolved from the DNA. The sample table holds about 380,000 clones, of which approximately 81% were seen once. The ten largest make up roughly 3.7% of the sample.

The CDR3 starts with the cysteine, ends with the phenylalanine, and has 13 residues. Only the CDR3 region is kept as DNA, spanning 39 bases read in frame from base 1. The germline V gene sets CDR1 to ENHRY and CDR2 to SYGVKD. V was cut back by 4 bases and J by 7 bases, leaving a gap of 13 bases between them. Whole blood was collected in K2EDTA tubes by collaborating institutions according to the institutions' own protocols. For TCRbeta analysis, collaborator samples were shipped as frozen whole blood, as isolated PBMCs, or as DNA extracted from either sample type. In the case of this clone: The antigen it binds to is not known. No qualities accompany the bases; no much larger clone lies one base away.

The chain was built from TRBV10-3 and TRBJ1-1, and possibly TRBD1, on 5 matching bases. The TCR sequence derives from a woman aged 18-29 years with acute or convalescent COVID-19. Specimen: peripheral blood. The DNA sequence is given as TGTGCCATCAGTGTGGGGCCGGACGGTGAAGCTTTCTTT. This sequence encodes CAISVGPDGEAFF.